The 32 T cell receptor beta chains below were found in one sample sequenced in a study of T cells in Graves' hyperthyroidism and ophthalmopathy. From RNA transcripts, TCR beta CDR3 regions were amplified. In the first-round RT-PCR of the TCR CDR3, the HTBI primer set was used. Each CDR3 protein is one row after TCRdb ran MiXCR on the multiplex PCR reads. The table has fewer than 550,000 distinct CDR3 sequences, approximately 15% seen once. The sequencing sample was made of blood. These receptor sequences come from a woman aged 18-29 years with Graves' hyperthyroidism.

About this clonotype itself: A read error may explain this, as a much larger clone is one base away. The rearrangement links TRBV7-9 to TRBJ1-5; D may be TRBD1 (5 bases). V lost 0 bases to trimming and J lost 0 bases, with 12 bases between them. Germline lookup yields CDR1 SEHNR and CDR2 FQNEAQ (reference sequence). This CDR3 has 17 amino acids. The chain's CDR3 is CASSLANGGGSNQPQHF. The DNA of the CDR3 is TGTGCCAGCAGCTTAGCCAATGGGGGAGGTAGCAATCAGCCCCAGCATTTT.

The genes are TRBV7-3 and TRBJ2-1, with a weak D call TRBD2 (5 bases). The germline V gene has CDR1 SGHTA and CDR2 FQGTGA. The CDR3 loop spans 16 amino acids. The ends were cut back, 2 bases at V and 0 bases at J, with 11 bases in the middle. The chain's CDR3 is CASSLRGSSSYNEQFF. The CDR3 DNA is TGTGCCAGCAGCTTACGGGGATCGAGCTCCTACAATGAGCAGTTCTTC.

This chain joins TRBV14 and TRBJ2-1; 10 positions agree with TRBD2. Germline loops: CDR1 SGHDN, CDR2 FVKESK. The J segment lost 4 bases and the V segment lost 4 bases, leaving 7 bases of the junction unmatched. This CDR3 comprises 16 residues. CDR3 DNA: TGTGCCAGCAGCCGCGGGGAGCGGGGGGGATACAATGAGCAGTTCTTC. Protein product: CASSRGERGGYNEQFF.

This clonotype was picked up many times. The rearrangement joins TRBV2 to TRBJ1-2; the D is unclear. With 8 bases removed from V and 2 bases from J, the gap between germline ends came to 18 bases. The CDR3 covers 15 residues. Germline-derived CDR1 and CDR2 are SNHLY and FYNNEI. The CDR3, as DNA: TGTGCCAGCTCGGGTGACATCCCCAGCAACTATGGCTACACCTTC. Translation gives CASSGDIPSNYGYTF.

In its sample, this clonotype was seen many times. V gene TRBV6-5 combines with J gene TRBJ2-7; D unresolved. Germline CDR1 reads MNHEY; CDR2 reads SVGAGI. There are 16 residues in the CDR3. Trimming shortened V by 0 bases and J by 5 bases, and 17 bases separated the two germline ends. DNA for the CDR3: TGTGCCAGCAGTTACTCTATACATGGGAAAGCGCACGAGCAGTACTTC. This translates into CASSYSIHGKAHEQYF.

V and J are TRBV10-3 and TRBJ2-5; 9 bases map to TRBD1. This CDR3 has 12 amino acids. Germline-derived CDR1 and CDR2 are ENHRY and SYGVKD. The trim removed 10 bases at V and 3 bases at J, leaving 3 bases unmatched. CDR3 residues: CATGDREETQYF. CDR3 in DNA: TGTGCCACCGGGGACAGGGAAGAGACCCAGTACTTC.

The table lists this clonotype with many counts. This rearrangement joins TRBV12-3 or TRBV12-4 to TRBJ2-1; D gene uncertain. V lost 3 bases to trimming and J lost 1 base, with 13 bases between them. The CDR3 has 16 residues. The CDR3 bases are TGTGCCAGCAGTTTTCCGGGCAGCCCATCCTACAATGAGCAGTTCTTC. The encoded protein is CASSFPGSPSYNEQFF.

This rearrangement joins TRBV5-1 to TRBJ2-1; either TRBD1 or TRBD2 may fit D (5 bases each). The CDR3 is made up of 15 amino acids. V lost 0 bases and J 5 bases, leaving 12 bases between the germline ends. The germline gives CDR1 SGHRS, CDR2 YFSETQ. The CDR3 region is CASSLGGGPDNEQFF. Written as DNA, the CDR3 is TGCGCCAGCAGCTTGGGTGGGGGACCCGACAATGAGCAGTTCTTC.

There are many counts of this clonotype. The rearrangement uses TRBV6-2 or TRBV6-3 and TRBJ1-1; 7 bases line up with TRBD1. Germline V lookup: CDR1 MNHEY, CDR2 SVGEGT. Trimming cost V 7 bases and J 0 bases; bases outside gene matches: 2. This CDR3 contains 13 residues. CDR3 coding DNA: TGTGCCAGCACGGACAGGATGAACACTGAAGCTTTCTTT. It is translated as CASTDRMNTEAFF.

Note on this clonotype: This may be a read error, as it is one base from a much larger clone. The gene calls are TRBV7-2 and TRBJ2-7; 10 bases are a match to TRBD1. The CDR3 has 16 amino acids. J was trimmed by 3 bases and V by 5 bases; bases with no gene match: 10. CDR1 is SGHTA, CDR2 FQGNSA, per germline. The CDR3 coding sequence is TGTGCCAGCAGCGCGGTGACAGGGGGCGTATTCTACGAGCAGTACTTC. Its translation is CASSAVTGGVFYEQYF.

This clonotype was detected ten times or more. This CDR3 reads CASRRDRVTYNEQFF. The CDR3 coding sequence is TGTGCCAGCAGGCGGGACAGGGTAACCTACAATGAGCAGTTCTTC. The rearrangement joins TRBV2 to TRBJ2-1; 9 bases are shared with TRBD1. The CDR3 extends over 15 amino acids. The V gene end was trimmed by 6 bases and the J gene end by 2 bases; junction bases not matched to a gene: 5. Germline V gene lookup returns CDR1 SNHLY and CDR2 FYNNEI.

The V and J genes are TRBV20-1 and TRBJ1-3; 8 nucleotides align to TRBD1. The CDR3 spans 14 residues. V gave up 5 bases and J gave up 6 bases; unmatched junction bases: 9. Germline loops: CDR1 DFQATT, CDR2 SNEGSKA (reference sequence). The CDR3 DNA reads TGCAGTGCTGAAGGACAGGGTGAACTAAACACCATATATTTT. Residues: CSAEGQGELNTIYF.

This clonotype was found many times. Relative to the germline gene, one junction end is altered; a read error may explain this. V usage is TRBV2 and J usage is TRBJ2-7; 10 nucleotides match TRBD2. The germline CDR1 and CDR2 sequences are SNHLY and FYNNEI. This CDR3 has 12 residues. The CDR3 DNA reads as TGTGCCAGCAGTAGCGGGAGGGCCCGTCGGGACTTC. Amino acids: CASSSGRARRDF.

The chain links TRBV28 to TRBJ2-1; 11 bases map to TRBD2. This CDR3 comprises 15 residues. The V and J ends lost 6 bases and 4 bases, in that order; junction bases with no gene match: 5. Per the germline V gene, CDR1 is MDHEN and CDR2 is SYDVKM. The CDR3 nucleotides read TGTGCCAGCAGCCAACTAGCGGGGGTATACAATGAGCAGTTCTTC. Protein: CASSQLAGVYNEQFF.

This clonotype has a handful of counts. The chain carries TRBV10-3 and TRBJ2-1, with 9 bases aligning to TRBD2. The CDR3 is 16 amino acids. V lost 7 bases, J lost 5 bases, and 12 bases stayed unmatched. Germline V gene lookup returns CDR1 ENHRY and CDR2 SYGVKD. CDR3 region: CAIMGGLASTNNEQFF. CDR3 in DNA: TGTGCCATCATGGGGGGACTAGCCTCTACTAACAATGAGCAGTTCTTC.

This clonotype was seen a few times. The chain couples TRBV9 to TRBJ1-1, with D perhaps TRBD1 (5 bases). V was clipped by 4 bases and J by 0 bases, with 13 bases between them. Germline CDR1 and CDR2: SGDLS and YYNGEE. CDR3 length equals 15 residues. The CDR3 region is CASSQLLGVNTEAFF. CDR3 sequence (DNA): TGTGCCAGCAGCCAATTATTGGGGGTGAACACTGAAGCTTTCTTT.

This rearrangement joins TRBV24-1 to TRBJ2-1; 13 bases agree with TRBD2. V shed 3 bases and J 8 bases; nucleotides not matched to a gene: 6. In germline, CDR1 is KGHDR, CDR2 SFDVKD. There are 16 residues in the CDR3. CDR3 protein: CATSDTSGRGADEQFF. CDR3 bases: TGTGCCACCAGTGATACTAGCGGGAGGGGGGCTGATGAGCAGTTCTTC.

This clonotype has just a few counts. The chain employs TRBV28 and TRBJ2-1; 8 nucleotides align to TRBD1. The CDR3 spans 16 residues. The germline V gene has CDR1 MDHEN and CDR2 SYDVKM. V lost 1 base and J lost 4; bases outside the gene matches: 6. As DNA, the CDR3 is TGTGCCAGCAGTTTATTCTGGGACAGGAAATACAATGAGCAGTTCTTC. It is translated as CASSLFWDRKYNEQFF.

This clonotype was seen at least ten times. This sequence joins TRBV4-1 and TRBJ2-7; maybe TRBD2 (7 bases). Trimming removed 1 base at V and 1 base at J, with 14 bases between. This CDR3 is 16 amino acids long. Looked up from germline, CDR1 is MGHRA and CDR2 is YSYEKL. The CDR3 spells CASSQVGGTKSYEQYF. The DNA of the CDR3 is TGCGCCAGCAGCCAAGTGGGAGGGACAAAGTCCTACGAGCAGTACTTC.

The chain has TRBV25-1 and TRBJ1-4; weak D call: TRBD1 (5 bases). The CDR3 runs 17 residues. The ends were cut back, 0 bases at V and 3 bases at J, with 14 bases in the middle. Germline V CDR1 and CDR2: MGHDK, SYGVNS. CDR3 sequence: CASSEYWRDSSNEKLFF. CDR3 sequence (DNA): TGTGCCAGCAGTGAATATTGGAGGGACTCGTCTAATGAAAAACTGTTTTTT. Full variable domain (outside the CDR3, taken from reference TRBV25-1 and TRBJ1-4): EADIYQTPRYLVIGTGKKITLECSQTMGHDKMYWYQQDPGMELHLIHYSYGVNSTEKGDLSSESTVSRIRTEHFPLTLESARPSHTSQYLCASSEYWRDSSNEKLFFGSGTQLSVL.

The chain carries TRBV27 and TRBJ1-1; 9 nucleotides agree with TRBD1. The ends lost 5 bases at V and 0 bases at J; junction bases unmatched: 7. The CDR3 totals 16 residues. The germline gives CDR1 MNHEY, CDR2 SMNVEV (reference sequence). The CDR3 DNA reads TGTGCCAGCAGTCAAGGGGACAGGGAGTTGAACACTGAAGCTTTCTTT. This encodes CASSQGDRELNTEAFF.

The chain employs TRBV27 and TRBJ1-6, with D hard to call. Per germline, CDR1 MNHEY and CDR2 SMNVEV (reference sequence). CDR3 length: 20 residues. Trimming removed 2 bases from V and 0 bases from J, with 20 bases in between. The chain's CDR3 is CASSLNGRGTESSYNSPLHF. The DNA for the CDR3 is TGTGCCAGCAGTTTAAATGGGCGGGGAACAGAGAGCTCCTATAATTCACCCCTCCACTTT.

This clonotype appeared a few times. The chain links TRBV20-1 to TRBJ1-2, with 7 positions matching TRBD1. Germline V gene data show CDR1 as DFQATT and CDR2 as SNEGSKA (reference sequence). This CDR3 contains 13 residues. Trimming at V came to 3 bases and at J to 3 bases, leaving 4 bases not matched to a gene. This CDR3 is CSARSQGDYGYTF. Here the CDR3 DNA reads TGCAGTGCTAGGTCCCAGGGGGACTATGGCTACACCTTC.

This clonotype has at least ten counts. The chain couples TRBV20-1 to TRBJ1-5; tentatively, D is TRBD1 (6 bases). Germline values: CDR1 DFQATT, CDR2 SNEGSKA (reference sequence). CDR3 length equals 13 residues. The V end lost 6 bases, the J end lost 2 bases, and 11 bases lay between the germline ends. The CDR3 loop is CSAWPGGNQPQHF. The CDR3 region has the DNA TGCAGTGCGTGGCCAGGGGGCAATCAGCCCCAGCATTTT.

The chain links TRBV27 to TRBJ2-1; 10 bases map to TRBD2. Germline loops: CDR1 MNHEY, CDR2 SMNVEV (reference sequence). This CDR3 comprises 15 residues. The J segment lost 3 bases and the V segment lost 5 bases, leaving 4 bases of the junction unmatched. The CDR3 nucleotides are TGTGCCAGCAGTCAGACTAGCGGGCACTACAATGAGCAGTTCTTC. Translation gives CASSQTSGHYNEQFF.

This clonotype was recorded at least ten times. The CDR3 DNA follows: TGCGCCAGCAGCCAAGATAAGGAACAGGGAGGACAGCCCCAGCATTTT. Its protein is CASSQDKEQGGQPQHF. The chain couples TRBV4-3 to TRBJ1-5; TRBD1 might be the D (6 bases). The CDR3 extends over 16 amino acids. CDR1 is LGHNA, CDR2 YSLEER, per germline. Between the trimmed V and J ends, which lost 0 bases and 7 bases, there was a span of 16 bases.

Points on this clonotype: A much larger clone is a single base away; this may be a read error. The CDR3 does not end in the conserved phenylalanine or tryptophan, so this is likely a read error. The rearrangement joins TRBV7-9 to TRBJ1-2; TRBD1 matches at 9 bases. The CDR3 length is 17 residues. CDR1 is SEHNR and CDR2 is FQNEAQ in the germline V gene (reference sequence). V shed 2 bases and J 4 bases; nucleotides not matched to a gene: 11. CDR3 bases: TGTGCCAGCAGCTTAATGGGACAGGGTGTTCCAAGCTATGGCTACACCTCC. Encoded protein: CASSLMGQGVPSYGYTS.

The chain employs TRBV5-1 and TRBJ2-5; D is unclear. CDR1 SGHRS and CDR2 YFSETQ come from the germline V gene. Deletions cut 2 bases from V and 3 bases from J, with 5 bases between. The CDR3 length is 12 residues. This CDR3 reads CASSFSKETQYF. The CDR3 DNA reads as TGCGCCAGCAGCTTTAGTAAAGAGACCCAGTACTTC.

This clonotype was picked up a small number of times. The chain couples TRBV7-8 to TRBJ2-7; perhaps D is TRBD1 or TRBD2 (5 bases each). Germline V gene data show CDR1 as SGHVS and CDR2 as FQNEAQ. The CDR3 runs 17 residues. Trimming stripped 3 bases from V and 0 bases from J, with 18 bases between. This CDR3 is CASSFSFGTASSYEQYF. The CDR3 DNA follows: TGTGCCAGCAGCTTTTCGTTTGGGACCGCGAGCTCCTACGAGCAGTACTTC.

This clonotype was counted ten times or more. The rearrangement uses TRBV7-8 and TRBJ2-1; 8 bases are shared with TRBD2. The junction had 4 bases not matched to a gene; V was cut back by 0 bases and J by 6 bases. Germline V gene sequence: CDR1 SGHVS, CDR2 FQNEAQ. This CDR3 contains 15 residues. The CDR3 DNA sequence: TGTGCCAGCAGCTTAGCTCGGGGGGGAGGCAATGAGCAGTTCTTC. This codes for CASSLARGGGNEQFF.

This clonotype turned up a few times. The rearrangement links TRBV18 to TRBJ2-3; D might be TRBD1 (6 bases). The CDR3 consists of 16 residues. V was clipped by 4 bases and J by 0 bases, with 14 bases between them. Germline V lookup: CDR1 KGHSH, CDR2 LQKENI. DNA for the CDR3: TGTGCCAGCTCACTACGGACAGACCATAGCACAGATACGCAGTATTTT. It is translated as CASSLRTDHSTDTQYF.

The V call is TRBV5-1, the J call TRBJ2-3, with TRBD2 matching 11 bases. The CDR3 is 17 amino acids. J was trimmed by 4 bases and V by 2 bases; bases with no gene match: 9. CDR1 and CDR2 (germline): SGHRS, YFSETQ. The CDR3 DNA reads as TGCGCCAGCAGCTTAAATAGCGGGAGGGCCTCGGCAGATACGCAGTATTTT. Amino acids: CASSLNSGRASADTQYF.